Below, one TCR beta chain is given with its context. Its antigen is not known. Per germline, CDR1 SNHLY and CDR2 FYNNEI. V lost 6 bases and J lost 6; bases outside the gene matches: 10. The CDR3 contains 15 residues. The sample is drawn from a study of siplizumab effects on memory and regulatory T cells. Findings and limits, study-wide: Alloreactive CD4+ clones that could be mapped were on average about 71% Treg-derived with siplizumab, against about 28% in controls. Many proliferating CD4+ or CD8+ clones remained unclassified. Roughly 75-95% of them could not be assigned either a naive or a memory phenotype. It seemed that naive T cells were more diverse than memory cells and were major contributors to the alloresponse.

Some clones are missing from TCRdb's copy, which holds only in-frame ones; the method was immunoSEQ multiplex PCR. The sample includes about 100,000 clones, around 93% of them seen just once. The material sequenced was non-Treg CD4+ T cells sorted from blood. The receptor's source is a human donor in good health. J is TRBJ1-2 and V is TRBV2, with 10 bases lining up with TRBD1. CDR3 residues: CASSKDRGVGHGYTF. Here the CDR3 DNA reads TGTGCCAGCAGCAAGGACAGGGGGGTAGGGCATGGCTACACCTTC.